This T cell receptor beta chain was retrieved from a study of shared clonotypes between healthy human individuals. Overall study results and limits: The study found roughly 5.3% of naive CD4 clonotypes shared across several donors. Specimens sampled were limited to blood, with tissue repertoires likely differing. Rarefaction gave evidence that sorted-subset sequencing remained incomplete despite large depth.

The authors ran the assay at deep level. The assay was immunoSEQ multiplex PCR, and TCRdb's table has in-frame clones only and misses some. The data hold about 2 million clones, with roughly 94% observed a single time. Terminally differentiated effector memory CD45RA+ cells were excluded from the naive CD8 cells, which were CD45RO-negative and positively selected for CCR7. The CDR3 is made up of 15 amino acids. Germline lookup yields CDR1 SSHAT and CDR2 FNYEAQ (reference sequence). A remark on this clone: Its antigen is unidentified. At one end the junction does not follow the germline gene, possibly because of a read error.

The sequenced material came from naive CD8+ T cells sorted from blood. This receptor was taken from a man between 18 and 29 years old in good health. The chain carries TRBV7-7 and TRBJ2-5, with D possibly TRBD2 on 5 matching bases. DNA for the CDR3: TGTGCTAGCAGCTTGGAGGCGGTATTTGCAGAGACCCAGTACTTC. Encoded protein: CASSLEAVFAETQYF.